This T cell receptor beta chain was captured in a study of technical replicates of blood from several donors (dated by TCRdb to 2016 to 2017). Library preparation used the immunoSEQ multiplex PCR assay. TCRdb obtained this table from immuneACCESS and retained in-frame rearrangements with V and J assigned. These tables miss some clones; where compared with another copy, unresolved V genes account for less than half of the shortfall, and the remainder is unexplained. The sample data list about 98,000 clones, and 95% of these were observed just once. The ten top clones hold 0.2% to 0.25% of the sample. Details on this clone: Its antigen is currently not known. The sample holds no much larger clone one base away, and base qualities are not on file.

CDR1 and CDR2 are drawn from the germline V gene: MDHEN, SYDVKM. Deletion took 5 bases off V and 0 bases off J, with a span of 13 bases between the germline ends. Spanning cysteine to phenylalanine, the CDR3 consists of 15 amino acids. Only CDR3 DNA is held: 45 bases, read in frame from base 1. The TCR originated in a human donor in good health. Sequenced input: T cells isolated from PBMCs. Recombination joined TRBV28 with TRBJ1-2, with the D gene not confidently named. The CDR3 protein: CASSEGLLSNYGYTF. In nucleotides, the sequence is TGTGCCAGCAGTGAAGGACTACTTTCTAACTATGGCTACACCTTC.